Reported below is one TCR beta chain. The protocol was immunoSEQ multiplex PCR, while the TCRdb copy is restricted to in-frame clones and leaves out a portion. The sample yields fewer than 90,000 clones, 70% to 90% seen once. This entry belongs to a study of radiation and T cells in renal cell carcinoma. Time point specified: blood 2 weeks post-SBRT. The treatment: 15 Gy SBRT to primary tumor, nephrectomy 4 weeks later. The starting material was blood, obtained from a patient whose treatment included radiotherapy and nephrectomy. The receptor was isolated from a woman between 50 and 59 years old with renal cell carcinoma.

The CDR3 DNA is TGTGCCAGCAGCGGCGGGACCCAGGAGCGACAGTTCTTC. It encodes CASSGGTQERQFF. The chain joins TRBV9 to TRBJ2-1, with D possibly matching TRBD2 (6 bases). The CDR3 has 13 amino acids. V lost 3 bases and J 13 bases, leaving 17 bases between the germline ends. The V gene's germline CDR1 is SGDLS and CDR2 YYNGEE.